This TCR beta chain comes out of a study of T cell responses to AZD1222 COVID-19 vaccine. Study results and caveats: After two AZD1222 doses, spike-specific TCR breadth and depth rose versus day 0. The study sampled repertoires only after the peak T cell response. Among vaccine-associated CD4 TCRs, coverage spanned spike, with dominance at 160-218 and 743-854.

Assay used: immunoSEQ multiplex PCR; TCRdb lists only in-frame clones, some missing. The sample lists tens of thousands of clones, 90% occurring once. About this clone: The antigen is unknown.

Germline V gene data show CDR1 as SEHNR and CDR2 as FQNEAQ (reference sequence). Trimming pared 3 bases from V and 4 bases from J, leaving 9 bases between. The CDR3 sequence is 13 residues long. The gene calls are TRBV7-9 and TRBJ1-2; possibly TRBD1 for D (5 bases). This specimen was peripheral blood, taken 28 days after the second AZD1222 dose. The sequence was obtained from an adult who received the AZD1222 COVID-19 vaccine. CDR3 nucleotides: TGTGCCAGCAGCTTTGGGCAGGGCTATGGCTACACCTTC. As protein: CASSFGQGYGYTF. The entire variable domain, with the rest obtained from reference TRBV7-9 and TRBJ1-2, is as follows: DTGVSQNPRHKITKRGQNVTFRCDPISEHNRLYWYRQTLGQGPEFLTYFQNEAQLEKSRLLSDRFSAERPKGSFSTLEIQRTEQGDSAMYLCASSFGQGYGYTFGSGTRLTVV.